This T cell receptor (beta chain) emerged from a study of T-cell reconstitution after alpha-beta-depleted transplantation in children. Whole-study results and caveats: Day-60 TCRbeta diversity that was high in some patients was derived from surviving recipient T cells and thymic progenitors. At around two months after transplant, the alpha-beta T cells were reportedly derived from several hundred expanded clones that came from non-depleted graft cells. One year post-transplant, T-cell counts and diversity were largely derived from T cells produced anew.

The TCRbeta library incorporated unique molecular identifiers. TCRdb passed the PCR reads through MiXCR, listing each CDR3 protein once. The sample contains 65,000 to 75,000 distinct CDR3 sequences, roughly 4.5% of which appear only once. V was clipped by 9 bases and J by 3 bases; unmatched bases: 4. The germline V gene encodes CDR1 ENHRY and CDR2 SYGVKD. The CDR3 is 13 amino acids. At least ten counts were recorded for this clonotype. Its antigen is currently unknown. This specimen consisted of PBMCs, mostly from graft donor cells, obtained 180 days after TCRalphabeta/CD19-depleted stem cell transplant. The sequence was collected from a boy younger than two who had a stem cell transplant for acute myeloid leukemia, so the T cells may come from the graft donor. The genes are TRBV10-3 and TRBJ2-3; 9 bases map to TRBD1. The CDR3 spells CAITGGWTDTQYF. The CDR3 region has the DNA TGTGCCATAACAGGGGGCTGGACAGATACGCAGTATTTT.